The rows below give T cell receptor beta chains drawn from one sample of a study of blood T cell repertoires in COVID-19. The repertoire was sequenced with immunoSEQ multiplex PCR; TCRdb's copy has only in-frame clones and lacks some. The repertoire includes roughly 200,000 clones, around 86% of them detected once, and 9.5% to 13% sits in the top ten. Sequencing was performed on peripheral blood. The receptors shown here come from a woman in her forties or fifties with COVID-19, enrolled during active disease. CDR3s include the opening cysteine and the closing phenylalanine or tryptophan. Each record gives: V gene, J gene, CDR3 length, D gene, clone size, CDR3 DNA, CDR3 protein. A D gene is named only where the DNA matches it firmly. Size is omitted from some rows. Given values are once, few, many or a class for expanded clones.

>TRBV19|TRBJ1-5|15|NA|NA
TGTGCCAGTAGTATCGCCGGGATGCGCAATCAGCCCCAGCATTTT
CASSIAGMRNQPQHF
>TRBV21-1|TRBJ1-1|14|NA|NA
TGTGCCAGCAGCATCAGACATTTTGTGTGTCAAGCTTTCTTT
CASSIRHFVCQAFF
>TRBV19|TRBJ1-2|13|TRBD1|NA
TGTGCCAGTAGTGGGGACAGCAACTATGGCTACACCTTC
CASSGDSNYGYTF
>TRBV5-6|TRBJ2-1|15|TRBD1|NA
TGTGCCAGCAGCTTGGTACAGGGGGCCCACAATGAGCAGTTCTTC
CASSLVQGAHNEQFF
>TRBV12-3/TRBV12-4|TRBJ1-1|13|TRBD1|NA
TGTGCCAGCAGTCGACAGGGGGTCACTGAAGCTTTCTTT
CASSRQGVTEAFF
>TRBV7-2|TRBJ1-5|15|NA|few
TGTGCCAGCAGCTTAGCCCAGGGTGGGCATCAGCCCCAGCATTTT
CASSLAQGGHQPQHF
>TRBV7-2|TRBJ1-2|15|NA|NA
TGTGCCAGCAGCTTTGATCCACGGGGGGTGGAGGGCTACACCTTC
CASSFDPRGVEGYTF
>TRBV25-1|TRBJ1-1|14|NA|NA
TGTGCCAGCAGTGAAGGGGGACTCTACACTGAAGCTTTCTTT
CASSEGGLYTEAFF
>TRBV21-1|TRBJ2-2|15|NA|NA
TGTGCCAGCAGCAGAAACAGGGGGCATAGCGGGGAGCTGTTTTTT
CASSRNRGHSGELFF
>TRBV2|TRBJ2-7|18|NA|NA
TGTGCCAGCAGAACAGATTCTCTTTGGGGGCTCCAGACCTACGAGCAGTACTTC
CASRTDSLWGLQTYEQYF
>TRBV11-3|TRBJ1-3|14|TRBD1|NA
TGTGCCAGCAGCCGACAGGGTTCAGGAAACACCATATATTTT
CASSRQGSGNTIYF
>TRBV9|TRBJ2-3|14|TRBD2|NA
TGTGCCAGCAGAGCGGGGGGGAGCACAGATACGCAGTATTTT
CASRAGGSTDTQYF
>TRBV5-5|TRBJ1-1|15|TRBD1|NA
TGTGCCAGCAGCCCCCCGGGACAGGGGAAAACTGAAGCTTTCTTT
CASSPPGQGKTEAFF
>TRBV11-2|TRBJ2-4|11|NA|NA
TGTGCCAGCAGGGCTGGAGACATTCAGTACTTC
CASRAGDIQYF
>TRBV27|TRBJ1-2|13|TRBD1|NA
TGTGCCAGCAGTCGACAGGGGGACTATGGCTACACCTTC
CASSRQGDYGYTF
>TRBV5-1|TRBJ2-5|15|NA|NA
TGCGCCAGCAGCTTCGGGGATCAGACCCAAGAGACCCAGTACTTC
CASSFGDQTQETQYF
>TRBV27|TRBJ1-1|11|NA|NA
TGTGCCAGCCGTGCGGGACCAGAAGCTTTCTTT
CASRAGPEAFF
>TRBV13|TRBJ2-2|15|NA|NA
TGTGCCACCCTTGGATGGAGGGCAGGCGGCGGGGAGCTGTTTTTT
CATLGWRAGGGELFF
>TRBV5-8|TRBJ1-2|11|NA|NA
TGTGCCAGCAGTTTCGGAGGCGGCTACACCTTC
CASSFGGGYTF
>TRBV15|TRBJ1-1|13|NA|NA
TGTGCCACCAGCGAGGACACGAACACTGAAGCTTTCTTT
CATSEDTNTEAFF
>TRBV5-1|TRBJ1-2|18|TRBD1|NA
TGCGCCAGCAGCTTGTCAGCGGGACAGGCAACCTCAACGGGGGGCTACACCTTC
CASSLSAGQATSTGGYTF
>TRBV7-9|TRBJ1-5|19|NA|few
TGTGCCAGCAGCCACCTGGAGGTGAGGGGAGGGCGGTACAATCAGCCCCAGCATTTT
CASSHLEVRGGRYNQPQHF
>TRBV3-1/TRBV3-2|TRBJ1-4|13|NA|NA
TGTGCCAGCAAGTCGGGGGGTGAGGAAAAACTGTTTTTT
CASKSGGEEKLFF
>TRBV5-6|TRBJ1-2|12|NA|NA
TGTGCCAGCAGCTTAGACAGCTATGGCTACACCTTC
CASSLDSYGYTF
>TRBV25-1|TRBJ1-2|10|NA|NA
TGTGCCAGCGGCGGGGATGGCTACACCTTC
CASGGDGYTF
>TRBV9|TRBJ1-3|17|TRBD1|NA
TGTGCCAGCAGCGCCTCGCCCGGGACAGGGGTTGGAAACACCATATATTTT
CASSASPGTGVGNTIYF
>TRBV2|TRBJ1-5|14|NA|NA
TGTGCCAGCAGACAGGGATCAAGCAATCAGCCCCAGCATTTT
CASRQGSSNQPQHF
>TRBV19|TRBJ1-4|15|NA|NA
TGTGCCAGTAGCCGGACATCTGCAACTAATGAAAAACTGTTTTTT
CASSRTSATNEKLFF
>TRBV12-3/TRBV12-4|TRBJ1-2|13|NA|NA
TGTGCCAGCAGTTTAGCGAGACAGCATGGCTACACCTTC
CASSLARQHGYTF
>TRBV7-3|TRBJ2-2|18|TRBD2|NA
TGTGCCAGCAGCTTCCCCTCACTAGCGGGGGGGCCCCCCGGGGAGCTGTTTTTT
CASSFPSLAGGPPGELFF